This TCR beta chain is drawn from a study of blood T cell repertoires in COVID-19. Whole-study context: Researchers got acute and convalescent COVID-19 samples from the United States, Italy and Spain. From T cells, B-cell-depleted T cells, or PBMCs came the material, which was cDNA or gDNA.

Trimming shortened V by 8 bases and J by 2 bases, and 12 bases separated the two germline ends. The CDR3 spans 12 residues. Germline V gene lookup returns CDR1 SQVTM and CDR2 ANQGSEA. A Seattle source enrolled patients during active infection and followed them longitudinally. Produced via immunoSEQ multiplex PCR; TCRdb's table is partial and in-frame only. The data hold more than 300,000 clones, with about nine tenths observed a single time. Sequenced material: peripheral blood. The chain uses TRBV29-1 and TRBJ1-1; maybe TRBD1 (5 bases). The clonotype originates from a woman in her 70s with COVID-19, enrolled during active disease. DNA for the CDR3: TGCAGCTCGAGACAGCCAAACACTGAAGCTTTCTTT. Amino acid sequence: CSSRQPNTEAFF. Drawing the rest from reference TRBV29-1 and TRBJ1-1, the complete variable domain is SAVISQKPSRDICQRGTSLTIQCQVDSQVTMMFWYRQQPGQSLTLIATANQGSEATYESGFVIDKFPISRPNLTFSTLTVSNMSPEDSSIYLCSSRQPNTEAFFGQGTRLTVV.